Below, 11 T cell receptor beta chains from the same sample are listed, as sequenced in a study of shared clonotypes between healthy human individuals. Sequencing used immunoSEQ multiplex PCR; TCRdb keeps in-frame clones, though not all of them. The sample has about 1 million clones; about 80% are singletons. The specimen sequenced was memory CD4+ T cells from PBMCs. The subset: CD45RA-negative fraction. Receptors originate from a man in his late teens or twenties in good health. Some clones in this sample may be carry-over from other donors' samples.

The chain uses TRBV5-1 and TRBJ1-3, with D uncertain. Trimming removed 0 bases from V and 3 bases from J, with 7 bases in between. The CDR3 runs 14 residues. Germline V lookup: CDR1 SGHRS, CDR2 YFSETQ. The CDR3 loop reads CASSLVVGGNTIYF. In nucleotides, the CDR3 is TGCGCCAGCAGCTTGGTGGTTGGTGGAAACACCATATATTTT.

The genes are TRBV5-6 and TRBJ1-4; unclear D gene. Germline V gene data show CDR1 as SGHDT and CDR2 as YYEEEE. The V end lost 4 bases, the J end lost 7 bases, and 17 bases lay between the germline ends. The CDR3 totals 15 residues. CDR3 DNA sequence: TGTGCCAGCAGCAAGCAGAGGAGTCTCGTTGAAAAACTGTTTTTT. Amino acids: CASSKQRSLVEKLFF.

The CDR3 sequence is CASSPLVNSNQPQHF. The CDR3 nucleotides read TGTGCCAGCAGCCCGCTGGTGAATAGCAATCAGCCCCAGCATTTT. The chain links TRBV7-9 to TRBJ1-5; D remains unclear. The germline CDR1 and CDR2 sequences are SEHNR and FQNEAQ (reference sequence). Trimming removed 5 bases at V and 0 bases at J, with 11 bases between. The CDR3 spans 15 residues.

The chain combines TRBV5-1 with TRBJ2-3, with D perhaps matching TRBD1 (8 bases). The CDR3 extends over 16 amino acids. Germline V gene sequence: CDR1 SGHRS, CDR2 YFSETQ. V lost 2 bases and J 0 bases, leaving 13 bases between the germline ends. In nucleotides, the CDR3 is TGCGCCAGCAGCTTAAAACAGGGGGGGAGCACAGATACGCAGTATTTT. This codes for CASSLKQGGSTDTQYF. The full variable domain, its missing parts supplied by reference TRBV5-1 and TRBJ2-3, is KAGVTQTPRYLIKTRGQQVTLSCSPISGHRSVSWYQQTPGQGLQFLFEYFSETQRNKGNFPGRFSGRQFSNSRSEMNVSTLELGDSALYLCASSLKQGGSTDTQYFGPGTRLTVL.

This clone appeared once. The chain joins TRBV11-2 to TRBJ2-1; D may be TRBD2 (5 bases). The CDR3 has 14 residues. In germline, CDR1 is SGHAT, CDR2 FQNNGV. Deletions cut 2 bases from V and 2 bases from J, with 7 bases between. DNA of the CDR3: TGTGCCAGCAGCTTAACTAGAACCTACAATGAGCAGTTCTTC. This codes for CASSLTRTYNEQFF.

The chain links TRBV7-9 to TRBJ2-6, with D tentatively TRBD1 or TRBD2 (5 bases each). The CDR3 totals 13 residues. The V and J ends lost 8 bases and 0 bases respectively, with 5 bases between them. Germline assignment: CDR1 SEHNR and CDR2 FQNEAQ (reference sequence). The chain's CDR3 is CASGGSGANVLTF. CDR3 bases: TGTGCCAGCGGGGGCTCTGGGGCCAACGTCCTGACTTTC.

The rearrangement links TRBV27 to TRBJ1-3, with 9 nucleotides matching TRBD1. Per germline, CDR1 MNHEY and CDR2 SMNVEV (reference sequence). The CDR3 length is 14 residues. V lost 6 bases, J lost 3 bases, and 3 bases stayed unmatched. The CDR3 coding sequence is TGTGCCAGCAGGGGGACAGGGAATGGAAACACCATATATTTT. This translates into CASRGTGNGNTIYF.

V is TRBV28 and J is TRBJ2-2; 13 bases are a match to TRBD2. The germline V gene has CDR1 MDHEN and CDR2 SYDVKM. J lost 5 bases, V lost 5 bases, and 20 bases had no gene match. This CDR3 is built from 21 residues. CDR3 in DNA: TGTGCCAGCAGTCCCCGGAAGTTACTAGCGGGAGGGCCGGCGGGGACCGGGGAGCTGTTTTTT. It encodes CASSPRKLLAGGPAGTGELFF.

As for this clone: Other DNA sequences within the sample encode an identical CDR3. The chain links TRBV5-4 to TRBJ2-1; 9 positions agree with TRBD2. The CDR3 sequence is 15 residues long. Germline CDR1 and CDR2: SGHNT and YYREEE (reference sequence). Unmatched junction bases numbered 4, after V lost 4 bases and J lost 2 bases. CDR3 residues: CASSLGLATYNEQFF. As DNA, the CDR3 is TGTGCCAGCAGCCTCGGACTAGCGACCTACAATGAGCAGTTCTTC.

This chain connects TRBV7-9 to TRBJ2-7; the D is unclear. V lost 4 bases, J lost 7 bases, and 11 bases lay in between. Germline V gene lookup returns CDR1 SEHNR and CDR2 FQNEAQ (reference sequence). This CDR3 region has 12 residues. The CDR3 DNA is TGTGCCAGCAGCTCCCCTAGGGCGGAGCAGTACTTC. This sequence encodes CASSSPRAEQYF.

This clone was detected a few times. The gene calls are TRBV5-1 and TRBJ1-1; 12 nucleotides align to TRBD1. The CDR3 extends over 15 amino acids. The trim removed 4 bases at V and 8 bases at J, leaving 9 bases unmatched. Germline loops: CDR1 SGHRS, CDR2 YFSETQ. CDR3 amino acids: CASSPGRDRGPEAFF. DNA for the CDR3: TGCGCCAGCAGCCCGGGACGGGACAGGGGGCCCGAAGCTTTCTTT.